This T cell receptor (beta chain) was sequenced for a study of blood T cell repertoires in COVID-19. The overall study: The cDNA or gDNA used as material had been derived from T cells, B-cell-depleted T cells, or PBMCs.

The table came from immunoSEQ multiplex PCR; TCRdb's copy has only in-frame clones and leaves some out. The sample has 280,000 or so clones; 70% to 90% are singletons. The germline gives CDR1 LNHDA, CDR2 SQIVND (reference sequence). J was trimmed by 5 bases and V by 4 bases; bases with no gene match: 2. The length of the CDR3 is 14 residues. The sequence was obtained from a woman in her fifties or sixties with acute or convalescent COVID-19. The sequenced sample was peripheral blood. The chain carries TRBV19 and TRBJ2-2; 9 bases map to TRBD2. The CDR3 DNA follows: TGTGCCAGTAGTAGAGCGGGAGGAACCGGGGAGCTGTTTTTT. This encodes CASSRAGGTGELFF.